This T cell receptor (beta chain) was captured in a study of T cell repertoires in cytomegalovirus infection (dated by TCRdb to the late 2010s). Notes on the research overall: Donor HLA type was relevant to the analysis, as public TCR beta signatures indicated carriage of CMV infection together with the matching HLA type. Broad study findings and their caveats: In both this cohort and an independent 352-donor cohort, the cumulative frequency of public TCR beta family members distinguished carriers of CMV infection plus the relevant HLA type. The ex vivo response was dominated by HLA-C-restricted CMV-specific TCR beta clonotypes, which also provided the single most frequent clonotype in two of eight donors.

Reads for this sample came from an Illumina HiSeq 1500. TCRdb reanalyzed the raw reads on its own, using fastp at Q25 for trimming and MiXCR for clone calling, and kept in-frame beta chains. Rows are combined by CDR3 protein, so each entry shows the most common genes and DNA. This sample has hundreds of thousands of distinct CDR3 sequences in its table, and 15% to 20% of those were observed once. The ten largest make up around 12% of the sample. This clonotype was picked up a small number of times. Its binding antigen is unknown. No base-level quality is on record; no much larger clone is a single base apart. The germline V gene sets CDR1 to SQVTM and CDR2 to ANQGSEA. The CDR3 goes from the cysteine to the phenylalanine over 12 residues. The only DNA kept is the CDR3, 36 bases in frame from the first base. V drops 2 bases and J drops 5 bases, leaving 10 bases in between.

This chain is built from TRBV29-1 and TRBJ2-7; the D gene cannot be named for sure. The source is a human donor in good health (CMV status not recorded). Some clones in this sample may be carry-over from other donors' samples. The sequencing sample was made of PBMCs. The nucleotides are TGCAGCGTTGAATACTATGGCGACGAGCAGTACTTC. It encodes CSVEYYGDEQYF.